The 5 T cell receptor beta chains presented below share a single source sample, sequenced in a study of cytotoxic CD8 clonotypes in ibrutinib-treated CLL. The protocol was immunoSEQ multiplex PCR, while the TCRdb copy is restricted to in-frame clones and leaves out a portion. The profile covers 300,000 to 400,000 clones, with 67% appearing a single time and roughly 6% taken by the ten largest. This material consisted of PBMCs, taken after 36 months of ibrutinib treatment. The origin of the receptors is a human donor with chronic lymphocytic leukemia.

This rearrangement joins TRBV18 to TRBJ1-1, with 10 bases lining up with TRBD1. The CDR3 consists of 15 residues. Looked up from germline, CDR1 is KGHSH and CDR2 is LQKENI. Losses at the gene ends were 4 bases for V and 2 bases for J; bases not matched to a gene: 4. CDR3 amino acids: CASSQGTGVNTEAFF. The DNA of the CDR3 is TGTGCCAGCTCACAAGGGACAGGGGTAAACACTGAAGCTTTCTTT.

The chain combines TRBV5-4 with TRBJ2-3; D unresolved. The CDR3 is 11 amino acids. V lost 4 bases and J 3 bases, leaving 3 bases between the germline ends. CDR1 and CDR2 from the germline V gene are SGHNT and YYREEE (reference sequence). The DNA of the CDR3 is TGTGCCAGCAGCCGGACAGATACGCAGTATTTT. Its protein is CASSRTDTQYF.

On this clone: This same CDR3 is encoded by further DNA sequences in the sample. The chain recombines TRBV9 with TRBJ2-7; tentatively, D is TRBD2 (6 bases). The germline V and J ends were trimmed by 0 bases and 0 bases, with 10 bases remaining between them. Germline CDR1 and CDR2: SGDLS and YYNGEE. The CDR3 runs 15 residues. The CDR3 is CASSVAGGSSYEQYF. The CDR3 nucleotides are TGTGCCAGCAGCGTAGCTGGGGGGTCCTCCTACGAGCAGTACTTC.

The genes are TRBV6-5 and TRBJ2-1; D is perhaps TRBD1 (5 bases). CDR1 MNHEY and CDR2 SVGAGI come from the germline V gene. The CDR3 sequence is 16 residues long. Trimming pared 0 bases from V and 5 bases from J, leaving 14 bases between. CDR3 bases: TGTGCCAGCAGTTACTCTGGACATGGCCAGGACAATGAGCAGTTCTTC. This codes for CASSYSGHGQDNEQFF.

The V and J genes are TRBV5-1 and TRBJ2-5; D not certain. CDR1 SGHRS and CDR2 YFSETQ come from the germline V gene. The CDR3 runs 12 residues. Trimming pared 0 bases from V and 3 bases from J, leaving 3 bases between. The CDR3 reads CASSLAKETQYF. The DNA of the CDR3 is TGCGCCAGCAGCTTGGCCAAAGAGACCCAGTACTTC.